This TCR beta chain was identified in a study of cytomegalovirus exposure and HLA in healthy donors. Study overall: In an earlier analysis, 95 million to 140 million unique TCR beta sequences were found from some 200 million T cells. Researchers found that about 82% of 350 to 500 genotyped donors fell within the Caucasian-associated ancestry cluster.

As for this clone: Its matching antigen is unknown.

Study observations and caveats: The productive fraction for most TCR beta V segments was about 87% or about 30% in an earlier analysis. Other equally common chains were less clonally expanded than HLA-associated TCR beta chains, a later analysis showed.

PCR used 60 Vbeta primers and 13 Jbeta primers. The assay was immunoSEQ multiplex PCR, and TCRdb's table has in-frame clones only and misses some. The data contain more than 130,000 clones, around 80% of them seen just once; the ten biggest clones take up 2% to 2.5%. This CDR3 spans 15 amino acids. From germline, CDR1 is SGHDN and CDR2 FVKESK. Trimming cost V 0 bases and J 4 bases, with 12 bases left between them. The chain combines TRBV14 with TRBJ1-1, with a possible D match to TRBD1 (5 bases). Sequencing used PBMCs. This receptor was obtained from a young man in good health and CMV-seronegative. The CDR3 DNA sequence: TGTGCCAGCAGCCAAGATCCGGGGGTGGTCACTGAAGCTTTCTTT. This gives the protein CASSQDPGVVTEAFF.